This T cell receptor beta chain was identified in a study of metastatic and nonmetastatic thyroid tumors. Overall study context: Malignant and benign thyroid patients had repertoires compared in peripheral blood and tumor or nodule tissue.

Patients were all untreated before their thyroid surgery. V lost 0 bases to trimming and J lost 4 bases, with 12 bases between them. The CDR3 has 16 amino acids. Germline V gene lookup returns CDR1 LGHDT and CDR2 YNNKEL (reference sequence). This clone has at least ten counts. Per the original methods: Researchers built a distant-metastasis classifier for papillary thyroid cancer that drew on CDR3 differences across clinicopathological groups. TCRdb re-clonotyped the PCR reads via MiXCR. It is TCRdb's table, rather than the study itself, that gives the V and J calls and clone size. The sample carries roughly 15,000 clones, approximately 30% recorded once.

The receptor was derived from a female donor with papillary thyroid cancer or a benign thyroid nodule (not recorded which). Some clones in this sample may be carry-over from other donors' samples. Sequenced sample: blood. This rearrangement joins TRBV3-1 to TRBJ1-4; the D gene is possibly TRBD1 (5 bases). The CDR3 bases are TGTGCCAGCAGCCAAGATCTAGGAGGGGTTAATGAAAAACTGTTTTTT. This encodes CASSQDLGGVNEKLFF.